This T cell receptor (beta chain) was sequenced during a study of T cell responses to AZD1222 COVID-19 vaccine. Findings and caveats of the study: Possibly, clonal diversity was underestimated; donors were largely white British and included more females.

The CDR3 is 15 amino acids. Unmatched junction bases numbered 8, after V lost 1 base and J lost 5 bases. Germline-derived CDR1 and CDR2 are LNHDA and SQIVND (reference sequence). Concerning this clone itself: Antigen specificity is unknown.

Sequencing was performed with immunoSEQ multiplex PCR; in TCRdb, only in-frame clones are kept and a portion is missing. The sample has approximately 200,000 clones, approximately 94% seen once. This clonotype was sampled from an adult in good health. Sequencing was performed on peripheral blood, taken on day 0 of AZD1222 vaccination. The V call is TRBV19, the J call TRBJ2-7, with TRBD2 matching over 7 bases. The CDR3 sequence is CASSIGGGTPDEQYF. The CDR3 DNA is TGTGCCAGTAGTATAGGGGGGGGGACCCCGGACGAGCAGTACTTC.